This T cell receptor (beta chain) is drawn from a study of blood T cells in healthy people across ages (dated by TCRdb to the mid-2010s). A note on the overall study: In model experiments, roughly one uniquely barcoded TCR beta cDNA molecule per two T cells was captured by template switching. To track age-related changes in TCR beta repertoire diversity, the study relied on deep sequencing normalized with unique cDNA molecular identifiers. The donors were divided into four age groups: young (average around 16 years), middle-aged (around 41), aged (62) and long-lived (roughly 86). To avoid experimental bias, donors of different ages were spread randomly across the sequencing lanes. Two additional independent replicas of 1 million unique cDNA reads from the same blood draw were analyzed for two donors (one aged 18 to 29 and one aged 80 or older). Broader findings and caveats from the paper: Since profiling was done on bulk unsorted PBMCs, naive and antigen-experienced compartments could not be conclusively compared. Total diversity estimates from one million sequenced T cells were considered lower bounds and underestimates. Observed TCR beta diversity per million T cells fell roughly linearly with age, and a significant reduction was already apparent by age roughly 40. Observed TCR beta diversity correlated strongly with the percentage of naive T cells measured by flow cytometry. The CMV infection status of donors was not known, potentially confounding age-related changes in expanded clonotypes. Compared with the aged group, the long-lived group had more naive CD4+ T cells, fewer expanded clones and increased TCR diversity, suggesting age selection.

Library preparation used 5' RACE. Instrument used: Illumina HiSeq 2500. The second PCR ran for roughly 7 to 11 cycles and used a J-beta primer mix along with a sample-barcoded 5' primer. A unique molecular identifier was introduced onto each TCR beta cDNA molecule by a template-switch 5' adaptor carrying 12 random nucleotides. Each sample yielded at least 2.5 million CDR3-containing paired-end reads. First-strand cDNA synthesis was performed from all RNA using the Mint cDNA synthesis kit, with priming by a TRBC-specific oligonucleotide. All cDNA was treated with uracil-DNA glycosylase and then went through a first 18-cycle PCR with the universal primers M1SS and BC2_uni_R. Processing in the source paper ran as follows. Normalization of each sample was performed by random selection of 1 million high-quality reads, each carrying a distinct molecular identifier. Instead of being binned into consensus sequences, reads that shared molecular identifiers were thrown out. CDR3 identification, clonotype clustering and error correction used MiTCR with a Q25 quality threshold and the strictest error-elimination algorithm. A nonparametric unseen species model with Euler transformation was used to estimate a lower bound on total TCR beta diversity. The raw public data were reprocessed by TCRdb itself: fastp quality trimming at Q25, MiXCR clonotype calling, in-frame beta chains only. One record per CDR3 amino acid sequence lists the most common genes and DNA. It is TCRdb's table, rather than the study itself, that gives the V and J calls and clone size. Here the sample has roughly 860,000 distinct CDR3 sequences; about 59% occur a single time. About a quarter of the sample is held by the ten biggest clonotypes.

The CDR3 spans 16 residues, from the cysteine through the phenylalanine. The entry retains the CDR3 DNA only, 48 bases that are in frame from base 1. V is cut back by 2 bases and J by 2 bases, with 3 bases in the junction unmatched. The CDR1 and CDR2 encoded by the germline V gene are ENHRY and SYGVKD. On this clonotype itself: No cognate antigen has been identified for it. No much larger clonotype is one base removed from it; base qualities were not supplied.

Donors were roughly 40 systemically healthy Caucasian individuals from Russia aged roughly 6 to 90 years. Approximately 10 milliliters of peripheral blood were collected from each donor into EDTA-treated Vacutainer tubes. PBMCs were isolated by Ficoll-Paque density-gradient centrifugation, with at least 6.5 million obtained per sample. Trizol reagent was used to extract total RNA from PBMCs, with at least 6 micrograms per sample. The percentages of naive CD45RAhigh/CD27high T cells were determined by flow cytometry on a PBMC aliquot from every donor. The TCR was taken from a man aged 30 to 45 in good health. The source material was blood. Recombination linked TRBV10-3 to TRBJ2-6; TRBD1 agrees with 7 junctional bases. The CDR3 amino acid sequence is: CAISEIRGTGANVLTF. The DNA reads TGTGCCATCAGTGAGATCAGGGGGACTGGGGCCAACGTCCTGACTTTC.